The 27 T cell receptor beta chains below all came from one sample that was sequenced in a study of T cells in Graves' hyperthyroidism and ophthalmopathy. Amplification of TCR beta CDR3 regions was performed using RNA transcripts as template. Researchers ran a first-round RT-PCR on the TCR CDR3 using the HTBI primer set. A single record per CDR3 protein comes from TCRdb applying MiXCR to the multiplex PCR reads. The data hold some 380,000 distinct CDR3 sequences, with 13% observed a single time. The specimen was blood. The receptors here all came from a man younger than 40 with Graves' hyperthyroidism that later progressed to Graves' ophthalmopathy.

This clonotype was recorded a few times. The chain has TRBV6-1 and TRBJ2-2; tentatively, D is TRBD2 (5 bases). The germline gives CDR1 MNHNS, CDR2 SASEGT. The CDR3 runs 14 residues. The ends were cut back, 6 bases at V and 2 bases at J, with 10 bases in the middle. The CDR3 here is CASRPGKNTGELFF. The CDR3 nucleotides read TGTGCCAGCAGACCCGGGAAAAACACCGGGGAGCTGTTTTTT.

This clonotype was counted many times. This rearrangement joins TRBV7-8 to TRBJ1-6; D unresolved. V lost 1 base to trimming and J lost 5 bases, with 9 bases between them. This CDR3 contains 15 residues. Germline values: CDR1 SGHVS, CDR2 FQNEAQ. CDR3 in amino acids: CASSLGITNNSPLHF. CDR3 DNA: TGTGCCAGCAGCTTAGGCATCACTAATAATTCACCCCTCCACTTT.

The sample holds many counts of this clonotype. The chain uses TRBV11-1 and TRBJ1-2; TRBD1 matches at 7 bases. Germline-derived CDR1 and CDR2 are SGHAT and FQDESV (reference sequence). The CDR3 consists of 15 residues. V gave up 3 bases and J gave up 4 bases; unmatched junction bases: 8. CDR3 bases: TGTGCCAGCAGCTTTGGTTCAGGGGGGACCTATGGCTACACCTTC. Its translation is CASSFGSGGTYGYTF.

The J gene is TRBJ2-5, the V gene TRBV13; D is perhaps TRBD2 (6 bases). Trimming removed 6 bases from V and 5 bases from J, with 13 bases in between. Germline V gene sequence: CDR1 PRHDT, CDR2 FYEKMQ (reference sequence). The CDR3 length is 13 residues. DNA of the CDR3: TGTGCCAGCAGTTGGGACTCAGGGGAGACCCAGTACTTC. It encodes CASSWDSGETQYF.

Ten or more counts support this clonotype. The chain employs TRBV14 and TRBJ1-2; 10 bases are shared with TRBD1. CDR1 is SGHDN and CDR2 is FVKESK in the germline V gene. CDR3 length equals 15 residues. Trimming took 4 bases from V and 4 from J; bases not matched to a gene: 6. CDR3 coding DNA: TGTGCCAGCAGCCGGGGGACAGGGGTTACCTATGGCTACACCTTC. Translated: CASSRGTGVTYGYTF.

In this sample, this clonotype turned up many times. The chain is built from TRBV7-2 and TRBJ2-5; D possibly corresponds to TRBD2 (6 bases). Germline lookup yields CDR1 SGHTA and CDR2 FQGNSA. This CDR3 contains 16 residues. V lost 5 bases, J lost 0 bases, and 16 bases lay in between. The CDR3 loop is CASSRYAGRDQETQYF. The CDR3 DNA is TGTGCCAGCAGCCGCTACGCGGGACGGGACCAAGAGACCCAGTACTTC.

This clonotype was recorded at least ten times. This sequence joins TRBV2 and TRBJ2-2, with 8 bases identical to TRBD2. Germline CDR1 SNHLY, CDR2 FYNNEI. The CDR3 totals 16 residues. V shed 6 bases and J 5 bases; nucleotides not matched to a gene: 11. CDR3 bases: TGTGCCAGCAGCCAGGGACTAGAGGGTAGGACCGGGGAGCTGTTTTTT. This encodes CASSQGLEGRTGELFF.

This clonotype was picked up many times. The CDR3 DNA sequence: TGCAGTGCTAGAGTATCTATGGGTGAGCAGTTCTTC. Its translation is CSARVSMGEQFF. This rearrangement joins TRBV20-1 to TRBJ2-1; D gene ambiguous. V shed 1 base and J shed 9 bases, with 10 bases lying between them. The CDR3 is 12 amino acids. In germline, CDR1 is DFQATT, CDR2 SNEGSKA (reference sequence).

At least ten counts were recorded for this clonotype. V is TRBV11-2 and J is TRBJ2-2; tentatively, D is TRBD1 (6 bases). The V gene's germline CDR1 is SGHAT and CDR2 FQNNGV. V gave up 5 bases and J gave up 3 bases, with 13 bases separating them. CDR3 length equals 15 residues. The CDR3, as DNA: TGTGCCAGCAGCCAGGGACAAGGGCACACCGGGGAGCTGTTTTTT. It is translated as CASSQGQGHTGELFF.

This clonotype was seen at least ten times. V is TRBV12-3 or TRBV12-4 and J is TRBJ2-5; D is possibly TRBD2 (6 bases). V lost 5 bases to trimming and J lost 13 bases, with 11 bases between them. This CDR3 is built from 10 residues. The CDR3 sequence: CASSDGGMYF. The CDR3 DNA sequence: TGTGCCAGCAGTGACGGCGGGATGTACTTC.

This clonotype appeared a few times. This chain uses TRBV4-2 with TRBJ1-4, with TRBD1 identical over 9 bases. V lost 3 bases and J lost 5; bases outside the gene matches: 4. The CDR3 spans 15 residues. CDR1 and CDR2 from the germline V gene are LGHNA and YNFKEQ. Written as DNA, the CDR3 is TGTGCCAGCAGCCACTCACAGGGGGCGAATGAAAAACTGTTTTTT. This translates into CASSHSQGANEKLFF.

J is TRBJ1-1 and V is TRBV13, with 7 positions matching TRBD1. The CDR3 extends over 15 amino acids. V dropped 0 bases and J dropped 5; count of bases not matched to a gene: 6. CDR1 is PRHDT, CDR2 FYEKMQ, per germline (reference sequence). The CDR3 sequence is CASSLGDRVRTEAFF. The DNA of the CDR3 is TGTGCCAGCAGCTTAGGAGACAGGGTCAGGACTGAAGCTTTCTTT. Full variable domain (remainder filled in from reference TRBV13 and TRBJ1-1): AAGVIQSPRHLIKEKRETATLKCYPIPRHDTVYWYQQGPGQDPQFLISFYEKMQSDKGSIPDRFSAQQFSDYHSELNMSSLELGDSALYFCASSLGDRVRTEAFFGQGTRLTVV.

The rearrangement joins TRBV5-1 to TRBJ2-7; TRBD1 matches at 8 bases. V trimming: 3 bases; J trimming: 2 bases; junction bases outside the gene matches: 1. The germline V gene has CDR1 SGHRS and CDR2 YFSETQ. The CDR3 extends over 13 amino acids. CDR3 protein: CASSWDRTYEQYF. In DNA, the CDR3 is TGCGCCAGCAGCTGGGACAGGACCTACGAGCAGTACTTC. Filled out from reference TRBV5-1 and TRBJ2-7, the complete variable domain reads KAGVTQTPRYLIKTRGQQVTLSCSPISGHRSVSWYQQTPGQGLQFLFEYFSETQRNKGNFPGRFSGRQFSNSRSEMNVSTLELGDSALYLCASSWDRTYEQYFGPGTRLTVT.

Ten or more counts support this clonotype. This chain uses TRBV3-1 with TRBJ1-5; possibly TRBD1 for D (6 bases). V lost 1 base, J lost 1 base, and 14 bases lay in between. CDR3 size: 17 residues. Germline CDR1 and CDR2: LGHDT and YNNKEL (reference sequence). For the CDR3, the DNA is TGTGCCAGCAGCCAAGCCACACAGGGATACAGCAATCAGCCCCAGCATTTT. The encoded protein is CASSQATQGYSNQPQHF.

This clonotype has ten or more counts. The chain recombines TRBV5-5 with TRBJ1-5; possible D gene TRBD1, 6 bases. Between the trimmed V and J ends, which lost 2 bases and 1 base, there was a span of 10 bases. Germline CDR1 is SGHKS and CDR2 is YYEKEE (reference sequence). This CDR3 spans 15 amino acids. CDR3 residues: CASSLQGLSNQPQHF. CDR3 DNA: TGTGCCAGCAGCTTACAGGGTCTGAGCAATCAGCCCCAGCATTTT.

In regard to this clonotype: A read error is possible here, since a much larger clone lies one base away. V and J are TRBV11-3 and TRBJ2-3; D is perhaps TRBD2 (6 bases). Germline lookup yields CDR1 SGHNT and CDR2 YENEEA. The CDR3 runs 13 residues. The CDR3 protein is CAGSPLAPDTQYF. Here the CDR3 DNA reads TGTGCCGGCAGCCCACTAGCCCCAGATACGCAGTATTTT.

This clonotype was seen at least ten times. V usage is TRBV2 and J usage is TRBJ1-3; no firm D call. Germline V gene sequence: CDR1 SNHLY, CDR2 FYNNEI. V shed 7 bases and J shed 0 bases, with 13 bases lying between them. This CDR3 is built from 15 residues. The CDR3 spells CASKPDGSSGNTIYF. CDR3 nucleotide sequence: TGTGCCAGCAAACCCGATGGCAGCTCTGGAAACACCATATATTTT.

Remarks on this clonotype: A single base separates this from a much larger clone, so it may be a read error. This sequence joins TRBV6-1 and TRBJ1-2, with D tentatively TRBD1 (6 bases). CDR1 and CDR2 from the germline V gene are MNHNS and SASEGT. The CDR3 has 15 amino acids. The CDR3 bases are TGTGCCAGCAGACCAGCCGGACAGCCCTACTATGACTACACCTTC. Its translation is CASRPAGQPYYDYTF.

For this clonotype: It may be a read error: a sequence one base away is much more abundant. Given the absence of the conserved phenylalanine or tryptophan at the CDR3 end, a read error is likely. The V gene is TRBV28, the J gene TRBJ2-3, with TRBD2 matching 8 bases. The CDR3 length is 14 residues. Trimming cost V 10 bases and J 1 base; bases outside gene matches: 7. CDR1 is MDHEN, CDR2 SYDVKM, per germline. The CDR3 here is CAIDPGLGTDTQYL. The CDR3, as DNA: TGTGCCATCGACCCGGGACTAGGCACAGATACGCAGTATCTT.

A remark on this clonotype: This clone may be a read error of a much larger clone one base away. The CDR3 DNA sequence: TGTGCCAGCAGCTTGACTAGCGAAGAGGCCCAGTACTTC. It encodes CASSLTSEEAQYF. The chain is built from TRBV7-3 and TRBJ2-5; 8 positions match TRBD2. This CDR3 is built from 13 residues. Germline CDR1 SGHTA, CDR2 FQGTGA. Full variable domain (remainder filled in from reference TRBV7-3 and TRBJ2-5): GAGVSQTPSNKVTEKGKYVELRCDPISGHTALYWYRQSLGQGPEFLIYFQGTGAADDSGLPNDRFFAVRPEGSVSTLKIQRTERGDSAVYLCASSLTSEEAQYFGPGTRLLVL.

The V call is TRBV19, the J call TRBJ2-5; TRBD2 might be the D (5 bases). The CDR3 spans 14 residues. Germline lookup yields CDR1 LNHDA and CDR2 SQIVND (reference sequence). Trimming removed 4 bases at V and 4 bases at J, with 13 bases between. This CDR3 reads CASSTNGLPETQYF. The DNA for the CDR3 is TGTGCCAGTAGTACAAATGGACTCCCAGAGACCCAGTACTTC. Full variable domain (remainder filled in from reference TRBV19 and TRBJ2-5): DGGITQSPKYLFRKEGQNVTLSCEQNLNHDAMYWYRQDPGQGLRLIYYSQIVNDFQKGDIAEGYSVSREKKESFPLTVTSAQKNPTAFYLCASSTNGLPETQYFGPGTRLLVL.

This clonotype was recorded many times. The genes are TRBV28 and TRBJ2-7, with D perhaps being TRBD1 or TRBD2 (7 bases each). The CDR3 spans 15 residues. V shed 1 base and J shed 6 bases, with 16 bases lying between them. Germline V gives CDR1 MDHEN, CDR2 SYDVKM. The CDR3 nucleotides read TGTGCCAGCAGTTTATTAAGCAGGGGGGGGGGCGAGCAGTACTTC. It encodes CASSLLSRGGGEQYF.

The chain combines TRBV7-9 with TRBJ2-3; TRBD1 matches 8 bases. With V trimmed by 5 bases and J by 3 bases, 4 bases remained unmatched. Looked up from germline, CDR1 is SEHNR and CDR2 is FQNEAQ (reference sequence). The CDR3 has 14 amino acids. The CDR3 bases are TGTGCCAGCAGCCCCCGACAGGGGACAGATACGCAGTATTTT. It specifies CASSPRQGTDTQYF.

The chain couples TRBV29-1 to TRBJ1-4; D is unresolved. Germline CDR1 is SQVTM and CDR2 is ANQGSEA. The ends were cut back, 7 bases at V and 6 bases at J, with 15 bases in the middle. The CDR3 is 13 amino acids. The CDR3 reads CSACMSPHEKLFF. The CDR3 nucleotides are TGCAGCGCTTGTATGTCTCCCCATGAAAAACTGTTTTTT.

In its sample, this clonotype was seen many times. The CDR3 reads CASSPLVEAPKAFF. In DNA, the CDR3 is TGTGCCAGCAGCCCCTTAGTTGAGGCGCCCAAAGCTTTCTTT. The genes are TRBV11-2 and TRBJ1-1; D unclear. The germline V gene encodes CDR1 SGHAT and CDR2 FQNNGV. The germline V and J ends were trimmed by 5 bases and 9 bases, with 19 bases remaining between them. The CDR3 length is 14 residues. The full variable domain, its missing parts supplied by reference TRBV11-2 and TRBJ1-1, is EAGVAQSPRYKIIEKRQSVAFWCNPISGHATLYWYQQILGQGPKLLIQFQNNGVVDDSQLPKDRFSAERLKGVDSTLKIQPAKLEDSAVYLCASSPLVEAPKAFFGQGTRLTVV.

This clonotype was counted only a few times. V and J are TRBV9 and TRBJ1-2; 8 bases fit TRBD1. Germline assignment: CDR1 SGDLS and CDR2 YYNGEE. The V and J ends lost 0 bases and 5 bases, in that order; junction bases with no gene match: 6. The CDR3 spans 15 residues. The CDR3 DNA is TGTGCCAGCAGCGTAGTTTCAGGGGGCGCTTATGGCTACACCTTC. Amino acids: CASSVVSGGAYGYTF.

Ten or more counts support this clonotype. This chain uses TRBV11-2 with TRBJ1-5; D not resolved. Germline assignment: CDR1 SGHAT and CDR2 FQNNGV. V gave up 2 bases and J gave up 5 bases, with 7 bases separating them. The CDR3 extends over 13 amino acids. CDR3 residues: CASSLRRDQPQHF. The CDR3 bases are TGTGCCAGCAGCTTACGCCGGGATCAGCCCCAGCATTTT. The full variable domain, in which reference TRBV11-2 and TRBJ1-5 provide the parts outside the CDR3, is EAGVAQSPRYKIIEKRQSVAFWCNPISGHATLYWYQQILGQGPKLLIQFQNNGVVDDSQLPKDRFSAERLKGVDSTLKIQPAKLEDSAVYLCASSLRRDQPQHFGDGTRLSIL.